The 4 T cell receptor beta chains listed next were all sequenced from one sample in a study of OX40 agonist ivuxolimab in advanced cancers. TCRdb's table, derived via immunoSEQ multiplex PCR, lists solely in-frame clones and lacks some. The data show approximately 60,000 clones, 80% to 85% seen once. The source was CD4+ or CD8+ T cells sorted from blood, collected in a trial of the OX40 agonist ivuxolimab. Receptors were obtained from an adult with an advanced solid tumor such as melanoma, head and neck, liver or kidney cancer.

The chain recombines TRBV4-2 with TRBJ1-2, with D tentatively TRBD1 (6 bases). The germline CDR1 and CDR2 sequences are LGHNA and YNFKEQ. The CDR3 is 17 amino acids. V lost 3 bases, J lost 0 bases, and 17 bases lay in between. CDR3 sequence reads: CASSQASTGPSNYGYTF. The CDR3 DNA is TGTGCCAGCAGCCAGGCATCCACAGGGCCCTCTAACTATGGCTACACCTTC.

This clone was observed once. The chain links TRBV6-5 to TRBJ1-1, with a possible D match to TRBD1 (6 bases). The CDR3 has 16 amino acids. Deletions cut 4 bases from V and 0 bases from J, with 15 bases between. CDR1 is MNHEY, CDR2 SVGAGI, per germline. The CDR3 spells CASSWGGGGMNTEAFF. The CDR3 coding sequence is TGTGCCAGCAGTTGGGGAGGGGGGGGAATGAACACTGAAGCTTTCTTT.

The genes are TRBV10-3 and TRBJ1-2; no reliable D call. The CDR3 has 11 residues. Looked up from germline, CDR1 is ENHRY and CDR2 is SYGVKD. V dropped 3 bases and J dropped 4 bases, with 3 bases sitting between them. The CDR3 is CAISDSYGYTF. The CDR3 bases are TGTGCCATCAGTGACAGCTATGGCTACACCTTC.

This sequence joins TRBV2 and TRBJ1-2; 9 bases align to TRBD1. Trimming at V came to 2 bases and at J to 7 bases, leaving 8 bases not matched to a gene. There are 15 residues in the CDR3. The germline V gene has CDR1 SNHLY and CDR2 FYNNEI. The CDR3 region is CASSEMGQGNPGYTF. The CDR3 bases are TGTGCCAGCAGTGAAATGGGACAGGGAAATCCTGGCTACACCTTC.